This entry lists 32 T cell receptor beta chains sequenced from one sample in a study of cytomegalovirus exposure and HLA in healthy donors. 13 Jbeta primers and 60 Vbeta primers were used for the PCR. Generated by immunoSEQ multiplex PCR, the TCRdb table keeps only in-frame clones and is missing some. The data show roughly 100,000 clones, with 60% to 80% seen just once and 2.5% to 3.5% held by the top ten. The source material was PBMCs. All receptors derive from a female donor in good health and CMV-seronegative.

This chain links TRBV11-3 with TRBJ1-3; D is perhaps TRBD1 (5 bases). Germline V lookup: CDR1 SGHNT, CDR2 YENEEA. CDR3 length: 15 amino acids. V dropped 3 bases and J dropped 4 bases, with 13 bases sitting between them. CDR3 sequence: CASSLTAGIGNTIYF. CDR3 bases: TGTGCCAGCAGCTTGACAGCCGGCATCGGAAACACCATATATTTT.

The chain couples TRBV15 to TRBJ2-7, with 7 positions matching TRBD2. There are 14 residues in the CDR3. The V segment lost 0 bases and the J segment 6 bases; nucleotides outside the gene matches: 5. Germline V gives CDR1 LNHNV, CDR2 YYDKDF (reference sequence). The chain's CDR3 is CATSRDLAAAEQYF. In DNA, the CDR3 is TGTGCCACCAGCAGAGATCTAGCGGCAGCCGAGCAGTACTTC.

This chain uses TRBV30 with TRBJ1-2; TRBD1 aligns across 8 bases. The CDR3 is 12 residues long. The V gene end was trimmed by 2 bases and the J gene end by 6 bases; junction bases not matched to a gene: 2. Germline V CDR1 and CDR2: GTSNPN, SVGIG (reference sequence). The CDR3, as DNA: TGTGCCTGGAGTTGGACAGGGAATGGCTACACCTTC. Amino acids: CAWSWTGNGYTF.

The V and J genes are TRBV4-3 and TRBJ1-3; D perhaps matches TRBD1 (6 bases). The CDR3 is made up of 15 amino acids. Deletions cut 1 base from V and 4 bases from J, with 11 bases between. Germline V CDR1 and CDR2: LGHNA, YSLEER. The CDR3 DNA follows: TGCGCCAGCAGCCAAGTCAGGGGACGCGGAAACACCATATATTTT. Translated, it gives CASSQVRGRGNTIYF.

The chain recombines TRBV19 with TRBJ2-1; no firm D call. Germline V gene sequence: CDR1 LNHDA, CDR2 SQIVND (reference sequence). The length of the CDR3 is 15 residues. Trimming left V 5 bases short and J 1 base short, with 12 bases between. The CDR3 DNA reads as TGTGCCAGTAGTGTGCCCACCCTATCCTACAATGAGCAGTTCTTC. Its protein is CASSVPTLSYNEQFF.

The chain recombines TRBV7-8 with TRBJ2-4; D possibly corresponds to TRBD2 (6 bases). V lost 2 bases to trimming and J lost 0 bases, with 11 bases between them. This CDR3 is built from 16 residues. Germline values: CDR1 SGHVS, CDR2 FQNEAQ. CDR3 DNA sequence: TGTGCCAGCAGCTTAAGGGGAGGCCCAGCCAAAAACATTCAGTACTTC. Translation: CASSLRGGPAKNIQYF.

This clone was observed once. The rearrangement uses TRBV28 and TRBJ1-2, with 7 bases that match TRBD1. Per the germline V gene, CDR1 is MDHEN and CDR2 is SYDVKM. CDR3 size: 14 residues. The V and J ends lost 5 bases and 4 bases, in that order; junction bases with no gene match: 7. The CDR3 DNA sequence: TGTGCCAGCAGTATTACAGGGGTGATCTATGGCTACACCTTC. It codes for CASSITGVIYGYTF.

The rearrangement links TRBV27 to TRBJ2-2, with a possible D match to TRBD2 (6 bases). Looked up from germline, CDR1 is MNHEY and CDR2 is SMNVEV (reference sequence). V shed 8 bases and J shed 1 base, with 11 bases lying between them. The CDR3 is 14 residues long. The CDR3 spells CASRMGLNTGELFF. In DNA, the CDR3 is TGTGCCAGCCGTATGGGACTGAACACCGGGGAGCTGTTTTTT.

The chain has TRBV9 and TRBJ1-2; 10 nucleotides line up with TRBD1. The CDR3 runs 17 residues. V was clipped by 4 bases and J by 0 bases; unmatched bases: 9. Germline-derived CDR1 and CDR2 are SGDLS and YYNGEE. CDR3 sequence: CASSPRTGGQANYGYTF. CDR3 sequence (DNA): TGTGCCAGCAGCCCCCGGACAGGGGGGCAAGCTAACTATGGCTACACCTTC.

The chain has TRBV11-1 and TRBJ1-2, with D tentatively TRBD1 (6 bases). The CDR3 loop spans 16 amino acids. Germline V gene data show CDR1 as SGHAT and CDR2 as FQDESV (reference sequence). Trimming cost V 5 bases and J 2 bases, with 18 bases left between them. The CDR3 loop is CASSVLGGFENYGYTF. CDR3 DNA sequence: TGTGCCAGCAGCGTACTAGGGGGTTTCGAGAACTATGGCTACACCTTC.

This clone has only a few counts. The chain recombines TRBV14 with TRBJ2-1; 9 bases fit TRBD1. Germline CDR1 SGHDN, CDR2 FVKESK. Trimming at V came to 3 bases and at J to 7 bases, leaving 4 bases not matched to a gene. The CDR3 is 14 amino acids. The CDR3 protein is CASSQDRGANEQFF. CDR3 coding DNA: TGTGCCAGCAGCCAGGACAGGGGAGCGAATGAGCAGTTCTTC.

The gene calls are TRBV19 and TRBJ1-3; D ambiguous. Trimming removed 7 bases at V and 2 bases at J, with 6 bases between. The CDR3 sequence is 12 residues long. Germline lookup yields CDR1 LNHDA and CDR2 SQIVND (reference sequence). The CDR3 nucleotides are TGTGCCAGTAAACAGACTGGAAACACCATATATTTT. Translating it yields CASKQTGNTIYF.

This clone was seen once. The chain joins TRBV7-8 to TRBJ2-7; a weak D match, TRBD2 (5 bases). Between the trimmed V and J ends, which lost 0 bases and 3 bases, there was a span of 9 bases. Germline V gene data show CDR1 as SGHVS and CDR2 as FQNEAQ. The CDR3 totals 14 residues. CDR3 protein: CASSLAGAGYEQYF. DNA of the CDR3: TGTGCCAGCAGCTTAGCGGGAGCCGGCTACGAGCAGTACTTC.

This clone has a handful of counts. This chain links TRBV6-1 with TRBJ1-5; TRBD1 matches 10 bases. CDR3 length: 15 amino acids. CDR1 is MNHNS and CDR2 is SASEGT in the germline V gene. The V gene end was trimmed by 5 bases and the J gene end by 3 bases; junction bases not matched to a gene: 4. CDR3 region: CASSWTGGYNQPQHF. The CDR3, as DNA: TGTGCCAGCAGTTGGACAGGGGGGTACAATCAGCCCCAGCATTTT.

V usage is TRBV5-1 and J usage is TRBJ2-2, with 10 bases identical to TRBD2. The CDR3 runs to 16 residues. Germline values: CDR1 SGHRS, CDR2 YFSETQ. Trimming at V came to 1 base and at J to 4 bases, leaving 4 bases not matched to a gene. The CDR3 reads CASSLISGRGTGELFF. The DNA of the CDR3 is TGCGCCAGCAGCTTGATAAGCGGGAGGGGCACCGGGGAGCTGTTTTTT.

The rearrangement joins TRBV16 to TRBJ2-5; a possible D gene is TRBD1 (6 bases). CDR1 KGHSY and CDR2 FQNENV come from the germline V gene. The CDR3 has 15 residues. V lost 0 bases, J lost 2 bases, and 10 bases lay in between. The CDR3 nucleotides read TGTGCCAGCAGCCAATCACAGACAGGTCAAGAGACCCAGTACTTC. As protein: CASSQSQTGQETQYF.

The rearrangement links TRBV12-5 to TRBJ2-3, with D possibly being TRBD2 (5 bases). V lost 6 bases, J lost 0 bases, and 10 bases lay in between. The CDR3 is 14 residues long. Germline lookup yields CDR1 LGHNT and CDR2 FRNRAP. The CDR3 DNA sequence: TGTGCTAGTGGCTCCGGACTGAGCACAGATACGCAGTATTTT. It specifies CASGSGLSTDTQYF. Full variable domain (outside the CDR3, taken from reference TRBV12-5 and TRBJ2-3): DARVTQTPRHKVTEMGQEVTMRCQPILGHNTVFWYRQTMMQGLELLAYFRNRAPLDDSGMPKDRFSAEMPDATLATLKIQPSEPRDSAVYFCASGSGLSTDTQYFGPGTRLTVL.

This chain uses TRBV7-2 with TRBJ1-4; D is unclear. Germline V gene sequence: CDR1 SGHTA, CDR2 FQGNSA. V was cut by 2 bases and J by 7 bases, with 5 bases left in between. CDR3 length: 12 residues. For the CDR3, the DNA is TGTGCCAGCAGCTTAATGAGTGAAAAACTGTTTTTT. Translation gives CASSLMSEKLFF.

The CDR3 DNA follows: TGTGCCAGCAGCCTAATCCAGGGAAGCGCCTACACCTTC. It codes for CASSLIQGSAYTF. The V gene is TRBV9, the J gene TRBJ1-2; possible D gene TRBD1, 5 bases. The germline V gene has CDR1 SGDLS and CDR2 YYNGEE. V was shortened by 4 bases and J by 10 bases, with 17 bases between the two germline ends. This CDR3 contains 13 residues.

The table lists this clone with a few counts. The genes are TRBV9 and TRBJ2-1; 12 positions match TRBD2. The J segment lost 7 bases and the V segment lost 6 bases, leaving 5 bases of the junction unmatched. CDR3 length: 14 residues. Germline assignment: CDR1 SGDLS and CDR2 YYNGEE. CDR3 DNA sequence: TGTGCCAGCACCATAGGACTAGCGGGAAATGAGCAGTTCTTC. It is translated as CASTIGLAGNEQFF.

This clone was detected once. This chain uses TRBV2 with TRBJ2-7; 11 bases fit TRBD2. Per the germline V gene, CDR1 is SNHLY and CDR2 is FYNNEI. J gave up 3 bases and V 1 base, and 8 bases lay outside the gene matches. This CDR3 region has 17 residues. This CDR3 is CASSEDLAGGPVYEQYF. CDR3 coding DNA: TGTGCCAGCAGTGAAGATTTAGCGGGAGGGCCCGTCTACGAGCAGTACTTC.

This clone showed up just a few times. The chain couples TRBV15 to TRBJ2-5; D perhaps matches TRBD2 (5 bases). The J call could be wrong; TRBJ2-7 is a better fit for the DNA end. CDR1 and CDR2 (germline): LNHNV, YYDKDF (reference sequence). The CDR3 has 15 residues. This chain's CDR3 is CATSRDEGAGYEQYF. The CDR3 DNA reads as TGTGCCACCAGCAGAGACGAGGGCGCGGGCTACGAGCAGTACTTC.

The chain combines TRBV6-5 with TRBJ1-2, with a weak D call TRBD1 (5 bases). Between the trimmed V and J ends, which lost 4 bases and 5 bases, there was a span of 14 bases. The CDR3 loop spans 14 amino acids. Looked up from germline, CDR1 is MNHEY and CDR2 is SVGAGI. CDR3 sequence (DNA): TGTGCCAGCAGTTCCCTGACAGATTGGTATGGCTACACCTTC. It is translated as CASSSLTDWYGYTF.

The V gene is TRBV4-3, the J gene TRBJ2-3, with D possibly matching TRBD1 (5 bases). Looked up from germline, CDR1 is LGHNA and CDR2 is YSLEER. CDR3 length: 16 amino acids. V shed 4 bases and J shed 1 base, with 15 bases lying between them. The CDR3 nucleotides are TGCGCCAGCAGCCGACAGAGAACCCGGGGCACAGATACGCAGTATTTT. The encoded protein is CASSRQRTRGTDTQYF.

Only one count was recorded for this clone. The chain combines TRBV21-1 with TRBJ1-2; the listed D gene, TRBD1, was not tested against the DNA. TRBV21-1 is a pseudogene segment. The CDR3 has 12 residues. CDR3 sequence reads: CASSNPGAGYTF. DNA for the CDR3: TGTGCCAGCAGCAATCCAGGTGCTGGCTACACCTTC.

This clone came up a few times. CDR3 sequence (DNA): TGTGCCAGCAGCGTGGGGACAGTTAATGAAAAACTGTTTTTT. Encoded protein: CASSVGTVNEKLFF. The gene calls are TRBV7-9 and TRBJ1-4; 7 bases are shared with TRBD1. With 5 bases clipped from V and 4 bases from J, the junction kept 4 bases outside the gene matches. CDR1 and CDR2 (germline): SEHNR, FQNEAQ (reference sequence). The CDR3 extends over 14 amino acids.

This clone has more than one count but fewer than ten. The chain links TRBV5-5 to TRBJ2-6, with TRBD1 identical over 8 bases. Losses at the gene ends were 0 bases for V and 0 bases for J; bases not matched to a gene: 5. Germline CDR1 SGHKS, CDR2 YYEKEE (reference sequence). The CDR3 is 18 amino acids. Here the CDR3 reads CASSLVWTGTSGANVLTF. The DNA of the CDR3 is TGTGCCAGCAGCTTGGTTTGGACAGGGACCTCTGGGGCCAACGTCCTGACTTTC. Full variable domain (rest looked up from reference TRBV5-5 and TRBJ2-6): DAGVTQSPTHLIKTRGQQVTLRCSPISGHKSVSWYQQVLGQGPQFIFQYYEKEERGRGNFPDRFSARQFPNYSSELNVNALLLGDSALYLCASSLVWTGTSGANVLTFGAGSRLTVL.

The chain combines TRBV9 with TRBJ2-7; 8 bases are shared with TRBD2. The CDR3 length is 14 residues. The V segment lost 4 bases and the J segment 3 bases; nucleotides outside the gene matches: 6. CDR1 and CDR2 from the germline V gene are SGDLS and YYNGEE. This chain's CDR3 is CASSLGGGGYEQYF. Written as DNA, the CDR3 is TGTGCCAGCAGCCTCGGGGGGGGTGGCTACGAGCAGTACTTC.

The V and J genes are TRBV28 and TRBJ2-1, with 9 bases fitting TRBD2. CDR1 is MDHEN and CDR2 is SYDVKM in the germline V gene. J gave up 6 bases and V 2 bases, and 5 bases lay outside the gene matches. The CDR3 extends over 15 amino acids. CDR3 sequence: CASSLGLAGPNEQFF. Here the CDR3 DNA reads TGTGCCAGCAGTTTAGGGCTAGCGGGACCCAATGAGCAGTTCTTC. Together with reference TRBV28 and TRBJ2-1, the CDR3 gives the full variable domain: DVKVTQSSRYLVKRTGEKVFLECVQDMDHENMFWYRQDPGLGLRLIYFSYDVKMKEKGDIPEGYSVSREKKERFSLILESASTNQTSMYLCASSLGLAGPNEQFFGPGTRLTVL.

The rearrangement uses TRBV19 and TRBJ2-4, with 7 bases fitting TRBD2. The V gene end was trimmed by 3 bases and the J gene end by 7 bases; junction bases not matched to a gene: 9. The CDR3 is made up of 15 amino acids. Germline V gene data show CDR1 as LNHDA and CDR2 as SQIVND (reference sequence). CDR3 sequence reads: CASSILEGRANIQYF. The CDR3 region has the DNA TGTGCCAGTAGTATCCTCGAGGGGAGGGCGAACATTCAGTACTTC. The full variable domain, with the rest looked up from reference TRBV19 and TRBJ2-4, is DGGITQSPKYLFRKEGQNVTLSCEQNLNHDAMYWYRQDPGQGLRLIYYSQIVNDFQKGDIAEGYSVSREKKESFPLTVTSAQKNPTAFYLCASSILEGRANIQYFGAGTRLSVL.

V gene TRBV5-5 combines with J gene TRBJ2-7, with 8 bases lining up with TRBD1. The J segment lost 7 bases and the V segment lost 2 bases, leaving 5 bases of the junction unmatched. CDR1 is SGHKS and CDR2 is YYEKEE in the germline V gene (reference sequence). This CDR3 region has 13 residues. CDR3 nucleotide sequence: TGTGCCAGCAGCTTTGGGACAGGAGGAGAGCAGTACTTC. Protein sequence: CASSFGTGGEQYF.

This chain links TRBV6-1 with TRBJ2-5; 12 positions agree with TRBD2. The CDR3 totals 15 residues. CDR1 and CDR2 (germline): MNHNS, SASEGT. V was pared by 0 bases and J by 9 bases, with 5 bases of the junction left unmatched. The CDR3 DNA reads as TGTGCCAGCAGTGAAGCGCTGACTAGCGGGAGTCCCCAGTACTTC. Translation: CASSEALTSGSPQYF.